Each of the 4 T cell receptor beta chains below was sequenced from the same sample in a study of T cells in Graves' hyperthyroidism and ophthalmopathy. Amplified TCR beta CDR3 regions came from RNA transcripts. HTBI primers drove first-round RT-PCR of the TCR CDR3. TCRdb re-called the multiplex PCR reads with MiXCR, one entry per CDR3 protein. The table lists 600,000 to 650,000 distinct CDR3 sequences, 20% of them singletons. The source material was blood. The receptor set was obtained from a man aged 30 to 39 with Graves' ophthalmopathy.

The CDR3 is CASSRGTGTGYSYEQYF. The CDR3 coding sequence is TGTGCCAGTAGTAGAGGGACTGGGACAGGCTACTCCTACGAGCAGTACTTC. The chain carries TRBV19 and TRBJ2-7; TRBD1 matches at 8 bases. Germline-derived CDR1 and CDR2 are LNHDA and SQIVND (reference sequence). V was pared by 4 bases and J by 0 bases, with 11 bases of the junction left unmatched. This CDR3 has 17 amino acids.

This clonotype was counted only a few times. The chain employs TRBV19 and TRBJ2-1; 10 bases are shared with TRBD2. J lost 9 bases, V lost 4 bases, and 15 bases had no gene match. This CDR3 region has 17 residues. Germline V gene sequence: CDR1 LNHDA, CDR2 SQIVND (reference sequence). CDR3 DNA: TGTGCCAGTAGTAGGGGGAGTGGAGCGGGAGGGCCAGGTGAGCAGTTCTTC. This codes for CASSRGSGAGGPGEQFF.

The chain joins TRBV10-3 to TRBJ1-6; D remains unclear. The CDR3 totals 14 residues. V gave up 2 bases and J gave up 3 bases, with 5 bases separating them. The germline V gene has CDR1 ENHRY and CDR2 SYGVKD. CDR3 region: CAISEGSYNSPLHF. DNA of the CDR3: TGTGCCATCAGTGAGGGCAGCTATAATTCACCCCTCCACTTT.

This clonotype was seen a handful of times. V is TRBV20-1 and J is TRBJ2-1, with 7 bases aligning to TRBD1. V lost 5 bases to trimming and J lost 2 bases; unmatched junction nucleotides: 9. Germline V gene sequence: CDR1 DFQATT, CDR2 SNEGSKA (reference sequence). The CDR3 is 15 residues long. CDR3 bases: TGCAGTGCTTACAGAAGACAGGGACCCTACAATGAGCAGTTCTTC. Protein: CSAYRRQGPYNEQFF.